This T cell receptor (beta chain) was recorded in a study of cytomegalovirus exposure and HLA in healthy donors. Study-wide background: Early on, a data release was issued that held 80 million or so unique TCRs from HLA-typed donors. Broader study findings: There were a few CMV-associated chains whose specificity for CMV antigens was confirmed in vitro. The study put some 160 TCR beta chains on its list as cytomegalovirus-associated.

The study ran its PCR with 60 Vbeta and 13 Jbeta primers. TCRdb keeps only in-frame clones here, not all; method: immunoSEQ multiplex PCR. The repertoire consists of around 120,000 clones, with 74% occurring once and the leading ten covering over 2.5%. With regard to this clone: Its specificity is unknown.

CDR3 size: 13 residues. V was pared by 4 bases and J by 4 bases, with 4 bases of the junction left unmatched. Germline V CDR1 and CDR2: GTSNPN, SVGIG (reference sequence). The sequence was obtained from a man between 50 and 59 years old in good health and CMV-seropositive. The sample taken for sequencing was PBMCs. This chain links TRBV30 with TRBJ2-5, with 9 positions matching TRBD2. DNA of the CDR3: TGTGCCTGGACTAGCGGGGCCCCAGAGACCCAGTACTTC. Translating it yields CAWTSGAPETQYF.